Below, one T cell receptor (beta chain) is given with its context. The antigen it binds to is not known. No clone much larger than this one lies a single base away; base qualities are absent. These data come from a study of blood T cell repertoires in COVID-19 (dated by TCRdb to the early 2020s). About the investigation overall: Collaborator samples came from the United States, Italy and Spain and covered acute and convalescent phases of COVID-19. The material from the prospective study consisted of cDNA or gDNA derived from T cells, B-cell-depleted T cells, or PBMCs. Deeply sampled blood TCRbeta repertoires from subjects exposed to, actively infected with, or recovered from COVID-19 were included in the dataset. A freely available public database, intended as a resource for researchers studying the immune response to SARS-CoV-2, is where the repertoires were released. Samples were obtained from the ongoing ImmuneRACE study (first 160 participants) and from approximately 1,200 subjects provided by 6 global collaborators. The sample metadata nearly always contained a de-identified subject ID, COVID-19 status, age in years and sex. Where available, HLA class I and class II types were taken from metadata supplied by the sample provider and were not determined by assay-based typing. The paper as a whole reports these results and caveats: The quantity of clinical and demographic metadata differed by source and by participant and was supplied without curation.

Each collaborating institution followed its own protocols to collect whole blood in K2EDTA tubes. For TCRbeta analysis, collaborators shipped samples in one of three forms: frozen whole blood, isolated PBMCs, or DNA extracted from either of those sample types. Taken from cysteine to phenylalanine, the CDR3 has 14 residues. The CDR3 DNA has 42 bases and is translated from base 1. Taken from the germline V gene (reference sequence), the CDR1 and CDR2 loops are SGHNT and YYREEE. The junction carries 13 bases between V and J, which are trimmed by 1 base and 5 bases respectively. The immunoSEQ Assay, a bias-controlled multiplex PCR, was used to amplify TCRbeta CDR3 regions from genomic DNA. The study's own analysis went as follows. Nucleated cell counts per sample were estimated from amplification of reference gene primers within the assay. To quantify the absolute abundance of each unique TCRbeta CDR3 rearrangement, sequence reads were collapsed and filtered. For each sample, productive Simpson clonality was calculated by taking the square root of Simpson's diversity index across productive rearrangements. TCRdb holds this immuneACCESS table with in-frame rearrangements only. Some clones are missing; in checked studies, unresolved V genes explain under half, and the rest has no known cause. Clone size and V and J calls were adopted from that table, with D and trimming inferred from the DNA. This sample has 150,000 or so clones in its table, and roughly 88% of those were observed once. 2.5% to 3.5% of the sample belongs to the ten largest clones.

The receptor comes from a woman aged 55 to 70 with acute or convalescent COVID-19. Input material: peripheral blood. The chain is encoded by TRBV5-4 joined to TRBJ2-7, and TRBD1 may be the D gene, going by 6 matching bases. The CDR3 here reads CASSLRTGNDEQYF. Here is the DNA: TGTGCCAGCAGCTTGAGAACAGGGAATGACGAGCAGTACTTC.